This record looks at one TCR beta chain sequence and its context. Its antigen is currently unknown. From blood, roughly 220-550 ng of genomic DNA served as TRB template. This entry is derived from a study of T and B cells in COVID-19 patients. Germline CDR1 and CDR2: SGHDN and FVKESK. The V end was cut by 6 bases, the J end by 1 base, with 15 bases between. The length of the CDR3 is 15 residues. Study outcomes and limitations: At recovery TRB diversity and richness exceeded healthy donors, after highly clonal active COVID-19 repertoires.

Multiplex PCR with BIOMED2 TRB-A/B primer pools amplified TRB rearrangements. TCRdb recomputed calls from the multiplex PCR reads with MiXCR, one row per CDR3 protein. The profile shows more than 20,000 distinct CDR3 sequences, 32% of them singletons. The chain carries TRBV14 and TRBJ1-1; D perhaps matches TRBD1 (5 bases). The sequence was obtained from a human donor who had recovered from COVID-19. The specimen sequenced was blood. In nucleotides, the CDR3 is TGTGCCAGCAGGGTTGCCGGGACCCCGAACACTGAAGCTTTCTTT. It codes for CASRVAGTPNTEAFF.